The clone carrying this T cell receptor beta chain was seen only a few times. The data were taken from a study of response to subunit inactivated influenza vaccine. TCRdb redid the calling of the RT-PCR reads with MiXCR, one entry per CDR3 protein. The table lists approximately 530,000 distinct CDR3 sequences, approximately 7.6% of them singletons. The CDR3 is made up of 14 amino acids. The germline V and J ends were trimmed by 5 bases and 5 bases, with 13 bases remaining between them. Germline-derived CDR1 and CDR2 are MDHEN and SYDVKM. This sample comprised PBMCs from blood, obtained less than 25 months after vaccination. The sequence came from a man between 50 and 75 years old who received an inactivated influenza vaccine. V gene TRBV28 combines with J gene TRBJ2-1; D not certain. The CDR3 reads CASSQGPNNNEQFF. The CDR3 bases are TGTGCCAGCAGTCAAGGACCAAACAACAATGAGCAGTTCTTC.